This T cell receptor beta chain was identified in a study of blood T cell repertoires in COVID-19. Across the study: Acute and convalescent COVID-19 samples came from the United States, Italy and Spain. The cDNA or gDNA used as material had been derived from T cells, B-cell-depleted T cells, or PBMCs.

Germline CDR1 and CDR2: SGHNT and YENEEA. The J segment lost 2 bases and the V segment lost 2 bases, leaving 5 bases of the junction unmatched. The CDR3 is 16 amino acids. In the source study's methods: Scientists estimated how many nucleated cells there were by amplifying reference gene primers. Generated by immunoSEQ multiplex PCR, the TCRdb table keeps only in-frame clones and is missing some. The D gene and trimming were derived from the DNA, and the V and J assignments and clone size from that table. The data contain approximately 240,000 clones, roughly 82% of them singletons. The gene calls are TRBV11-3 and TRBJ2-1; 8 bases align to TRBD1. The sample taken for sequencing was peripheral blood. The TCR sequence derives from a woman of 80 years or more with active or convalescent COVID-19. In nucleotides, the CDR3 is TGTGCCAGCAGCTTACGCAGCAGGGGGCCCTACAATGAGCAGTTCTTC. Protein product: CASSLRSRGPYNEQFF.